Below, 25 T cell receptor beta chains from the same sample are listed, as sequenced in a study of blood T cell repertoires in COVID-19. Using immunoSEQ multiplex PCR, the repertoire was profiled, and TCRdb retains in-frame clones only, with some absent. Here the sample spans 450,000 or so clones, around nine tenths being singletons. Sequences were obtained from peripheral blood. All receptors derive from a man between 18 and 29 years old with COVID-19, enrolled during active disease.

This clone was found a few times. V is TRBV6-5 and J is TRBJ1-6; TRBD1 matches 8 bases. The CDR3 has 13 amino acids. Germline lookup yields CDR1 MNHEY and CDR2 SVGAGI. Trimming at V came to 7 bases and at J to 6 bases, leaving 2 bases not matched to a gene. The chain's CDR3 is CASKDRVNSPLHF. The CDR3 nucleotides are TGTGCCAGCAAGGACAGGGTTAATTCACCCCTCCACTTT.

This chain connects TRBV12-3 or TRBV12-4 to TRBJ2-3; TRBD2 is a possible D gene (6 bases). This CDR3 has 13 residues. V lost 11 bases and J lost 4, with 16 bases in between. The CDR3 DNA reads TGTGCCGGGTCACCGGGAGTCGCAGATACGCAGTATTTT. Translating it yields CAGSPGVADTQYF.

This sequence joins TRBV27 and TRBJ1-2, with D unresolved. V lost 1 base to trimming and J lost 4 bases, with 13 bases between them. The CDR3 spans 15 residues. Per the germline V gene, CDR1 is MNHEY and CDR2 is SMNVEV (reference sequence). The CDR3 sequence: CASSLWEGSIYGYTF. The CDR3 nucleotides are TGTGCCAGCAGTTTATGGGAGGGAAGTATCTATGGCTACACCTTC.

The chain employs TRBV7-6 and TRBJ2-6, with 8 bases identical to TRBD2. J lost 1 base, V lost 2 bases, and 4 bases had no gene match. Germline V gene sequence: CDR1 SGHVS, CDR2 FNYEAQ. This CDR3 region has 17 residues. The CDR3 DNA reads as TGTGCCAGCAGCTTAACTAGCGGAGGATCTGGGGCCAACGTCCTGACTTTC. It translates to CASSLTSGGSGANVLTF.

This chain's CDR3 is CASSDRTSGVTGELFF. CDR3 DNA: TGTGCCAGCAGTGATAGGACTAGCGGGGTTACCGGGGAGCTGTTTTTT. The chain combines TRBV2 with TRBJ2-2; 12 bases align to TRBD2. The CDR3 has 16 residues. Per the germline V gene, CDR1 is SNHLY and CDR2 is FYNNEI. V lost 3 bases and J lost 5; bases outside the gene matches: 4.

This chain connects TRBV7-9 to TRBJ2-7; D may be TRBD2 (7 bases). The CDR3 loop spans 15 amino acids. The V gene lost 1 base and the J gene lost 6 bases, with 16 bases spanning the gap. Germline CDR1 and CDR2: SEHNR and FQNEAQ (reference sequence). The CDR3 coding sequence is TGTGCCAGCAGCTTAGGACGCGGGGGCTCGGGCGAGCAGTACTTC. It is translated as CASSLGRGGSGEQYF.

This clone was seen a few times. The J gene is TRBJ1-1, the V gene TRBV7-9, with TRBD1 identical over 12 bases. This CDR3 contains 13 residues. In germline, CDR1 is SEHNR, CDR2 FQNEAQ (reference sequence). V shed 6 bases, J shed 6 bases, and the junction held 2 bases outside the gene matches. The chain's CDR3 is CASSGTGGPEAFF. The CDR3 DNA sequence: TGTGCCAGCAGTGGGACAGGGGGCCCTGAAGCTTTCTTT.

V is TRBV5-6 and J is TRBJ2-1, with a weak D call TRBD2 (6 bases). Trimming cost V 4 bases and J 9 bases, with 11 bases left between them. The germline V gene has CDR1 SGHDT and CDR2 YYEEEE. The CDR3 is 12 residues long. The CDR3 nucleotides are TGTGCCAGCAGCGTGACTAGACTTGAGCAGTTCTTC. Protein product: CASSVTRLEQFF.

The V gene is TRBV3-1 (or the pseudogene TRBV3-2), the J gene TRBJ2-7, with a weak D call TRBD1 (5 bases). Trimming cost V 5 bases and J 3 bases, with 20 bases left between them. The CDR3 runs 16 residues. Per the germline V gene, CDR1 is LGHDT and CDR2 is YNNKEL (reference sequence). CDR3 sequence: CASSSTRELLNYEQYF. In nucleotides, the CDR3 is TGTGCCAGCAGCTCCACCAGGGAACTCCTTAACTACGAGCAGTACTTC.

V gene TRBV28 combines with J gene TRBJ1-2, with 7 bases aligning to TRBD1. The CDR3 loop spans 15 amino acids. Trimming cost V 6 bases and J 5 bases; bases outside gene matches: 12. In germline, CDR1 is MDHEN, CDR2 SYDVKM. The CDR3 region has the DNA TGTGCCAGCAGCAGTCCGGGGCAGGGGGGTTATGGCTACACCTTC. Protein sequence: CASSSPGQGGYGYTF.

The rearrangement joins TRBV4-1 to TRBJ2-7; 9 positions match TRBD2. The germline V gene encodes CDR1 MGHRA and CDR2 YSYEKL. This CDR3 has 16 amino acids. V was clipped by 4 bases and J by 4 bases; unmatched bases: 11. CDR3 DNA: TGCGCCAGCAGCCTCCTCGGGACTAGCTCGGGTTACGAGCAGTACTTC. This gives the protein CASSLLGTSSGYEQYF.

The V gene is TRBV4-1, the J gene TRBJ2-3; 7 bases line up with TRBD1. With 0 bases clipped from V and 2 bases from J, the junction kept 2 bases outside the gene matches. Germline values: CDR1 MGHRA, CDR2 YSYEKL. The CDR3 consists of 15 residues. This CDR3 reads CASSQDQGDTDTQYF. The CDR3 DNA follows: TGCGCCAGCAGCCAAGATCAGGGGGACACAGATACGCAGTATTTT.

V usage is TRBV5-6 and J usage is TRBJ1-1; 7 bases align to TRBD1. V lost 4 bases, J lost 0 bases, and 6 bases stayed unmatched. Per the germline V gene, CDR1 is SGHDT and CDR2 is YYEEEE. The CDR3 totals 15 residues. CDR3 bases: TGTGCCAGCAGCGTCAAGGACAGGTTGAACACTGAAGCTTTCTTT. As protein: CASSVKDRLNTEAFF. Supplemented by reference TRBV5-6 and TRBJ1-1, the full variable domain reads DAGVTQSPTHLIKTRGQQVTLRCSPKSGHDTVSWYQQALGQGPQFIFQYYEEEERQRGNFPDRFSGHQFPNYSSELNVNALLLGDSALYLCASSVKDRLNTEAFFGQGTRLTVV.

The chain links TRBV7-9 to TRBJ2-5, with D unclear. CDR3 length: 14 residues. Germline V gives CDR1 SEHNR, CDR2 FQNEAQ (reference sequence). V lost 0 bases, J lost 1 base, and 6 bases lay in between. CDR3 nucleotide sequence: TGTGCCAGCAGCTTAGCTCTAGGCCAAGAGACCCAGTACTTC. Protein product: CASSLALGQETQYF.

V is TRBV4-1 and J is TRBJ2-6, with D maybe TRBD1 (6 bases). With 4 bases removed from V and 1 base from J, the gap between germline ends came to 17 bases. The CDR3 has 18 residues. The germline V gene encodes CDR1 MGHRA and CDR2 YSYEKL. The CDR3 region has the DNA TGCGCCAGCAGCCGAATAGGGCAGGGGCAGTCTGGGGCCAACGTCCTGACTTTC. This translates into CASSRIGQGQSGANVLTF.

The table lists this clone with many counts. V usage is TRBV27 and J usage is TRBJ1-1; D is unclear. This CDR3 comprises 15 residues. The V and J ends lost 0 bases and 4 bases respectively, with 12 bases between them. The germline V gene has CDR1 MNHEY and CDR2 SMNVEV (reference sequence). CDR3 bases: TGTGCCAGCAGTTTATCCCCCGGGATGGGCACTGAAGCTTTCTTT. It translates to CASSLSPGMGTEAFF.

The rearrangement uses TRBV19 and TRBJ2-7; D remains ambiguous. The germline gives CDR1 LNHDA, CDR2 SQIVND (reference sequence). V lost 0 bases and J lost 5, with 14 bases in between. The CDR3 contains 15 residues. CDR3 sequence reads: CASSIEAGPVHEQYF. The DNA for the CDR3 is TGTGCCAGTAGTATAGAGGCAGGCCCGGTCCACGAGCAGTACTTC.

This clone was detected only once. The rearrangement joins TRBV6-5 to TRBJ2-7, with D perhaps TRBD2 (6 bases). V lost 5 bases and J 1 base, leaving 15 bases between the germline ends. Germline lookup yields CDR1 MNHEY and CDR2 SVGAGI. CDR3 size: 15 residues. Written as DNA, the CDR3 is TGTGCCAGCAGTCCGACCGGGACTGATTCCTACGAGCAGTACTTC. Protein: CASSPTGTDSYEQYF.

The gene calls are TRBV11-2 and TRBJ2-1; D not resolved. V lost 2 bases and J 9 bases, leaving 17 bases between the germline ends. This CDR3 region has 15 residues. From germline, CDR1 is SGHAT and CDR2 FQNNGV. The CDR3 DNA sequence: TGTGCCAGCAGCTTACTCCAAACCCCAGGAACTGAGCAGTTCTTC. Its protein product is CASSLLQTPGTEQFF.

The chain is built from TRBV19 and TRBJ1-1, with D uncertain. V lost 6 bases and J 3 bases, leaving 17 bases between the germline ends. Germline loops: CDR1 LNHDA, CDR2 SQIVND (reference sequence). The CDR3 is 15 amino acids. The DNA of the CDR3 is TGTGCCAGTAGATCCGCGGGGATGGTGGACACTGAAGCTTTCTTT. Its protein product is CASRSAGMVDTEAFF.

The chain recombines TRBV29-1 with TRBJ2-7; 7 bases match TRBD2. Unmatched junction bases numbered 4, after V lost 4 bases and J lost 4 bases. The germline V gene has CDR1 SQVTM and CDR2 ANQGSEA. This CDR3 is 12 amino acids long. This CDR3 reads CSVVTGGYEQYF. DNA for the CDR3: TGCAGCGTTGTTACGGGGGGATACGAGCAGTACTTC.

This clone was counted only a few times. The gene calls are TRBV15 and TRBJ2-5; D possibly corresponds to TRBD2 (5 bases). Germline CDR1 and CDR2: LNHNV and YYDKDF (reference sequence). The CDR3 is 13 amino acids. Trimming took 0 bases from V and 5 from J, leaving 7 bases between them. Here the CDR3 DNA reads TGTGCCACCAGCAGAGACGGGGTGGAGACCCAGTACTTC. It codes for CATSRDGVETQYF.

The gene calls are TRBV27 and TRBJ2-1; 12 bases are shared with TRBD2. The CDR3 is made up of 15 amino acids. J was trimmed by 8 bases and V by 5 bases; bases with no gene match: 7. CDR1 and CDR2 (germline): MNHEY, SMNVEV (reference sequence). The CDR3 spells CASSKRLAGDHEQFF. The CDR3 bases are TGTGCCAGCAGTAAGAGACTAGCGGGAGACCATGAGCAGTTCTTC.

The CDR3 spells CASRYTRQGSNYGYTF. The CDR3, as DNA: TGTGCCAGCAGATATACCCGACAGGGATCTAACTATGGCTACACCTTC. The rearrangement links TRBV5-8 to TRBJ1-2; the match to TRBD1 covers 7 bases. Germline V gene sequence: CDR1 SGHTS, CDR2 YDEGEE. Trimming took 5 bases from V and 0 from J; bases not matched to a gene: 10. The CDR3 runs 16 residues.

The CDR3 here is CASSSILESPLHF. The CDR3 DNA reads as TGTGCCAGCAGCTCCATCTTAGAATCACCCCTCCACTTT. The chain employs TRBV7-2 and TRBJ1-6, with unresolved D. This CDR3 region has 13 residues. Germline V lookup: CDR1 SGHTA, CDR2 FQGNSA. The germline V and J ends were trimmed by 4 bases and 10 bases, with 11 bases remaining between them.